The clone carrying this TCR beta chain showed up many times. What it recognizes is unknown. The sample is drawn from a study of CD8 T cells in ankylosing spondylitis. The authors made TCR beta libraries by quantitative 5'-RACE with molecular barcodes. One entry per CDR3 protein results from TCRdb running MiXCR on the 5' RACE reads. The sample yields 150,000 to 200,000 distinct CDR3 sequences, 15% to 20% seen once. The CDR3 totals 13 residues. The germline V gene has CDR1 LGHDT and CDR2 YNNKEL (reference sequence). V gave up 1 base and J gave up 6 bases, with 8 bases separating them. Study-level points and caveats: Disease-linked clones were found to be CD8+ and relatively rare in peripheral blood. In reactive arthritis synovial fluid and blood, some motif variants had been reported before. Seemingly distinctive of ankylosing spondylitis blood was a TCR beta motif formed by eight highly homologous variants.

This receptor was obtained from a male donor aged 5-30 years with ankylosing spondylitis or in good health (not recorded which). The sample consisted of blood, either unsorted or a sorted T cell fraction (not recorded which). The chain combines TRBV3-1 with TRBJ2-3; tentatively, D is TRBD1 (5 bases). The CDR3 sequence is CASSQAPGDTQYF. In DNA form, the CDR3 reads TGTGCCAGCAGCCAAGCCCCAGGGGATACGCAGTATTTT.